This T cell receptor beta chain was recorded in a study of T-cell memory formation after mild COVID-19. It was 5'RACE with constant-segment primers that produced the TCR alpha and TCR beta cDNA libraries, which carried sample barcodes and UMIs. TCRdb passed the 5' RACE reads through MiXCR, listing each CDR3 protein once. There are fewer than 50,000 distinct CDR3 sequences in the sample; about 12% occur only once, and around 24% lies in the top ten. With respect to this clonotype: Its antigen is as yet unknown.

Study results and limitations: The main location of contracting CD4+ clones was CM and EM, and that of contracting CD8+ clones was EMRA. Day 15 to 85 contracting clones showed balanced CD4/CD8; day 15 to 37 expanders favored CD4+. Researchers could not confirm that second-wave clones peaking on day 37 targeted SARS-CoV-2.

The TCR originated in a man in his late teens or twenties who had mild COVID-19 (a few samples of this study predate the infection). Cell type and time point are not known. The sample was PBMCs or a T cell subset sorted from them (not recorded which).

Here the CDR3 reads CASSLPGFRGGYTF. The DNA of the CDR3 is TGTGCCAGCAGCTTGCCGGGGTTCAGAGGTGGCTACACCTTC. The chain employs TRBV5-6 and TRBJ1-2; no firm D call. This CDR3 has 14 amino acids. The V end was cut by 1 base, the J end by 7 bases, with 14 bases between. The V gene's germline CDR1 is SGHDT and CDR2 YYEEEE.